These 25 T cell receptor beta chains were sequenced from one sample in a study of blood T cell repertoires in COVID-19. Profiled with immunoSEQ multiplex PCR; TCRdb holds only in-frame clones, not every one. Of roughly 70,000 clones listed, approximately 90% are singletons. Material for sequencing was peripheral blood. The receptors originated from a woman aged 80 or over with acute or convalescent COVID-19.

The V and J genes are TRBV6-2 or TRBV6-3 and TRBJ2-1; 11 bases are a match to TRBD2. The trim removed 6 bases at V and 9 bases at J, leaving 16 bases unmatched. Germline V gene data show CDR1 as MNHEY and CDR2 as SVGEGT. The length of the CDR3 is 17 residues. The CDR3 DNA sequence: TGTGCCAGCAGCCCCCTTATAGCGGGAGGGCCTAACCCTGAGCAGTTCTTC. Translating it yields CASSPLIAGGPNPEQFF.

CDR3 sequence reads: CASSFNQFSTGELFF. The CDR3 DNA follows: TGTGCCAGCAGCTTCAACCAGTTCAGTACCGGGGAGCTGTTTTTT. The chain joins TRBV11-2 to TRBJ2-2; D gene ambiguous. CDR1 is SGHAT and CDR2 is FQNNGV in the germline V gene. CDR3 length: 15 residues. V was clipped by 3 bases and J by 5 bases, with 13 bases between them.

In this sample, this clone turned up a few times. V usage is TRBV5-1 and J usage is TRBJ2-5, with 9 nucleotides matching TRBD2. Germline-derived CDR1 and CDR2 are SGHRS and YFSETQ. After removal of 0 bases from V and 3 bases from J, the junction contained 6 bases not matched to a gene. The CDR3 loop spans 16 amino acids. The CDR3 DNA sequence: TGCGCCAGCAGCTTGGAGGGTAGCGGGGGAGAAGAGACCCAGTACTTC. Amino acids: CASSLEGSGGEETQYF.

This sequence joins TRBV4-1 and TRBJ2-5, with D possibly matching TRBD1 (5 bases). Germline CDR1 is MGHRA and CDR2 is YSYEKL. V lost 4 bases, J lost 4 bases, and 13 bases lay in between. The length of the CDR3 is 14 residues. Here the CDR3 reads CASSLQGGRETQYF. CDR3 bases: TGCGCCAGCAGCCTTCAGGGTGGGCGAGAGACCCAGTACTTC.

The DNA of the CDR3 is TGTGCCAGCAGCCAAAGGACTAGCGGGAGTAATGCCAAAAACATTCAGTACTTC. Translation: CASSQRTSGSNAKNIQYF. The J gene is TRBJ2-4, the V gene TRBV5-6; 13 bases fit TRBD2. Germline trimming cut 4 bases from V and 1 base from J; bases unmatched to any gene: 8. The CDR3 totals 18 residues. The germline CDR1 and CDR2 sequences are SGHDT and YYEEEE.

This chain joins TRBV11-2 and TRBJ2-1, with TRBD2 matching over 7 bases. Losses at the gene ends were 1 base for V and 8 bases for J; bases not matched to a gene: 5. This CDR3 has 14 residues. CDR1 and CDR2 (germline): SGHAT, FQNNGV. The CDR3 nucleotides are TGTGCCAGCAGCTTAGTGGGAGGGTTGGATGAGCAGTTCTTC. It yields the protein CASSLVGGLDEQFF.

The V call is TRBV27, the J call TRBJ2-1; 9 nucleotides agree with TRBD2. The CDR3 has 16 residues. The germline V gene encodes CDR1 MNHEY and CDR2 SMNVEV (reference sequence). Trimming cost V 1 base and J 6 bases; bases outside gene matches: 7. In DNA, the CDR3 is TGTGCCAGCAGTTTATTCGGTCTAGCGGGGTCCAATGAGCAGTTCTTC. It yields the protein CASSLFGLAGSNEQFF.

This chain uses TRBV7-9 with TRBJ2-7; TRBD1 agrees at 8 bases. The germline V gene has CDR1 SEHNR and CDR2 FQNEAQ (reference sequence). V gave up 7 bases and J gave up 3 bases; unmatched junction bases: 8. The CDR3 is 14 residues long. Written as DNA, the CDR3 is TGTGCCAGCACCAGACTGGGACAGGACTACGAGCAGTACTTC. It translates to CASTRLGQDYEQYF.

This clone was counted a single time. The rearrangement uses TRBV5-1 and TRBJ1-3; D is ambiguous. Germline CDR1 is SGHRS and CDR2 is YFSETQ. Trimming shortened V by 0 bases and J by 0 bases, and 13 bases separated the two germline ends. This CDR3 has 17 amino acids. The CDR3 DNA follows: TGCGCCAGCAGCTTGGTTTCTATCGCGCTCTCTGGAAACACCATATATTTT. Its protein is CASSLVSIALSGNTIYF.

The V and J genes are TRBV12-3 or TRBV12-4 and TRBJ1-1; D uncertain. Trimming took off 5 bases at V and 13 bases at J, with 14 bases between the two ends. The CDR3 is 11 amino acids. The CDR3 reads CASSTSFHRFF. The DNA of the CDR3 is TGTGCCAGCAGTACATCTTTCCATCGTTTCTTT.

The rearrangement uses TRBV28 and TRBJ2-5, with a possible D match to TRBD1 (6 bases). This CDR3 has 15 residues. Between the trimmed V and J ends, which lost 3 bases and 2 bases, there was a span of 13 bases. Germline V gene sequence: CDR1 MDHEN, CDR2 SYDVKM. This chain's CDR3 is CASSFVGGGQETQYF. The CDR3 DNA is TGTGCCAGCAGTTTCGTAGGGGGTGGACAAGAGACCCAGTACTTC.

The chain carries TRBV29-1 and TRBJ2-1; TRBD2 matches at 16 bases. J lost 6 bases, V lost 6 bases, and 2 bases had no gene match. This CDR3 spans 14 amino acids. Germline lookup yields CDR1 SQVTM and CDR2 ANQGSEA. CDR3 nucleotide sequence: TGCAGCGTGGGACTAGCGGGAGGGCCCAATGAGCAGTTCTTC. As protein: CSVGLAGGPNEQFF.

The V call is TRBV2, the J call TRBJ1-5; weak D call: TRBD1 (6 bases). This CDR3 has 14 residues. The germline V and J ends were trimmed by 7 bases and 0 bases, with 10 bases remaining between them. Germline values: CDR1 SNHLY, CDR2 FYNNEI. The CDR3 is CASTTQGSNQPQHF. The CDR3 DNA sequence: TGTGCCAGCACCACACAGGGTAGCAATCAGCCCCAGCATTTT.

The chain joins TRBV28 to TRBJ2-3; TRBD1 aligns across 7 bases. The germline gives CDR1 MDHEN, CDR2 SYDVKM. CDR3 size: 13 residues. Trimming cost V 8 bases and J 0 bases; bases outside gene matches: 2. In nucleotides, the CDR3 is TGTGCCAGCCGGGACAGCAGCACAGATACGCAGTATTTT. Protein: CASRDSSTDTQYF.

CDR3 region: CASSDTWADSSYEQYF. The CDR3 DNA follows: TGTGCCAGCAGCGATACATGGGCTGATAGCTCCTACGAGCAGTACTTC. V is TRBV11-1 and J is TRBJ2-7; D uncertain. V lost 5 bases and J lost 0, with 17 bases in between. The CDR3 has 16 amino acids. Germline CDR1 reads SGHAT; CDR2 reads FQDESV (reference sequence).

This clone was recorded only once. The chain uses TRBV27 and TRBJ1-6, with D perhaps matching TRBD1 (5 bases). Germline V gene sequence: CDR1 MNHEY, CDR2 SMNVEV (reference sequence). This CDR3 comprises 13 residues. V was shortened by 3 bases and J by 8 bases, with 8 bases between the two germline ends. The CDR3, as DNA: TGTGCCAGCAGTTTCCTCAGGGATTCACCCCTCCACTTT. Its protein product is CASSFLRDSPLHF.

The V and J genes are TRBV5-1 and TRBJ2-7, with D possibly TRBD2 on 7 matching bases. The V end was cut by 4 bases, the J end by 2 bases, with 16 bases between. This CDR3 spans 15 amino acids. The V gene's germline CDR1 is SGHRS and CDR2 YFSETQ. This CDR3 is CASSLNRGAPYEQYF. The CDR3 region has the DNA TGCGCCAGCAGCCTAAATCGGGGGGCCCCCTACGAGCAGTACTTC.

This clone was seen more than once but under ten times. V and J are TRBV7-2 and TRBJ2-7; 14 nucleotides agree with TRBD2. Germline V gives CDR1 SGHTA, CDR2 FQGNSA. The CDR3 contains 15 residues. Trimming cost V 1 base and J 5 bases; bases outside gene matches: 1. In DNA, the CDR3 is TGTGCCAGCAGCTTAGGGGGACTAGCGGGAGACGAGCAGTACTTC. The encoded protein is CASSLGGLAGDEQYF. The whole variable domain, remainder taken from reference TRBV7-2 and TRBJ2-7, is GAGVSQSPSNKVTEKGKDVELRCDPISGHTALYWYRQSLGQGLEFLIYFQGNSAPDKSGLPSDRFSAERTGGSVSTLTIQRTQQEDSAVYLCASSLGGLAGDEQYFGPGTRLTVT.

CDR3 bases: TGTGCCAGCAGTTTCAGGGACAGGCTCAATCAGCCCCAGCATTTT. Translation gives CASSFRDRLNQPQHF. The chain recombines TRBV28 with TRBJ1-5; 8 nucleotides match TRBD1. CDR1 is MDHEN and CDR2 is SYDVKM in the germline V gene. There are 15 residues in the CDR3. V shed 3 bases, J shed 3 bases, and the junction held 4 bases outside the gene matches.

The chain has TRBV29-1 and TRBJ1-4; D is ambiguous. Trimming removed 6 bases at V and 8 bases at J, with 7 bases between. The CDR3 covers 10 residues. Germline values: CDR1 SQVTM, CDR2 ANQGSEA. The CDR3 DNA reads TGCAGCGTATACAGAGAAAAACTGTTTTTT. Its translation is CSVYREKLFF.

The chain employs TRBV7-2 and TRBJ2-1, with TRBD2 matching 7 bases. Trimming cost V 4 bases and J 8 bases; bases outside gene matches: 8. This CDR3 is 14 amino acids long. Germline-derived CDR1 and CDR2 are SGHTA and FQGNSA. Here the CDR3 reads CASSSGLPGDEQFF. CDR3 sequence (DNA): TGTGCCAGCAGCTCGGGACTACCGGGCGATGAGCAGTTCTTC.

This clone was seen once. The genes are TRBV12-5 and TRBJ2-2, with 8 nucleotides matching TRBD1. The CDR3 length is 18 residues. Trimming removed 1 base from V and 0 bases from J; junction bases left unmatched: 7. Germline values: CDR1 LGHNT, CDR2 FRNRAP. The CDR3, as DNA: TGTGCTAGTGGTTTGGGGGGGGACAGGACGGCGAACACCGGGGAGCTGTTTTTT. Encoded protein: CASGLGGDRTANTGELFF.

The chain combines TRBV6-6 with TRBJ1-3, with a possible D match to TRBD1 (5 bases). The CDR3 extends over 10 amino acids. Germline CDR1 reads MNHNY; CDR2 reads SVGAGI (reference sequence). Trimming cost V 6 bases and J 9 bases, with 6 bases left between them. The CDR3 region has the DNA TGTGCCAGCAGGGGGGGCACCATATATTTT. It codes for CASRGGTIYF.

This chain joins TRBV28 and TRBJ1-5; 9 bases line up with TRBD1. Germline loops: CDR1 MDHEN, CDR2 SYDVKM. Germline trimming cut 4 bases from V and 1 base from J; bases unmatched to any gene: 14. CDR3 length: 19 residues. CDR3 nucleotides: TGTGCCAGCAGTTCTACGACAGGGGGGACCCTCTGGAGCAATCAGCCCCAGCATTTT. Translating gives CASSSTTGGTLWSNQPQHF. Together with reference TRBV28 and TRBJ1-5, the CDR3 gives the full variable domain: DVKVTQSSRYLVKRTGEKVFLECVQDMDHENMFWYRQDPGLGLRLIYFSYDVKMKEKGDIPEGYSVSREKKERFSLILESASTNQTSMYLCASSSTTGGTLWSNQPQHFGDGTRLSIL.

CDR3 in DNA: TGTGCCAGCAGCCCCTACAGGAACACTGAAGCTTTCTTT. It translates to CASSPYRNTEAFF. The chain joins TRBV14 to TRBJ1-1; D gene ambiguous. The CDR3 has 13 residues. V was clipped by 4 bases and J by 1 base, with 7 bases between them. Per germline, CDR1 SGHDN and CDR2 FVKESK.